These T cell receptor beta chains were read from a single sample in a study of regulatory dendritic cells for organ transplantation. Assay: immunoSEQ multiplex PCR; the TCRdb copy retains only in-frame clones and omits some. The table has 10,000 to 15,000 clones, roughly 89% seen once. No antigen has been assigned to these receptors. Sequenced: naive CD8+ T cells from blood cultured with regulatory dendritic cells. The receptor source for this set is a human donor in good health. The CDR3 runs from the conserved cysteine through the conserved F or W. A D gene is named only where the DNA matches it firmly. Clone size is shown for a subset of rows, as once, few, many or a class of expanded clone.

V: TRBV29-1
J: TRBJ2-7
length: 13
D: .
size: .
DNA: TGCAGCGTTGGATCTGGGACTCGGTACGAGCAGTACTTC
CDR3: CSVGSGTRYEQYF

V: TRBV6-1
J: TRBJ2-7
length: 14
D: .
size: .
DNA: TGTGCCAGCAGTGAAGCGGGGGGCCATTACGAGCAGTACTTC
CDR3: CASSEAGGHYEQYF

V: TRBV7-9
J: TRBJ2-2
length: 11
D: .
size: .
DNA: TGTGCCAGCAGCTTGGTTGGGGAGCTGTTTTTT
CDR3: CASSLVGELFF

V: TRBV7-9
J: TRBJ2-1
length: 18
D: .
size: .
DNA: TGTGCCAGCAGTTCGACTAAAACGTCGACAAGAGCTTACAATGAGCAGTTCTTC
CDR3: CASSSTKTSTRAYNEQFF

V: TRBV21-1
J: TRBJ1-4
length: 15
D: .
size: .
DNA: TGTGCCAGCAGCAAAGGTCCCTCGGGAGGAGAAAAACTGTTTTTT
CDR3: CASSKGPSGGEKLFF

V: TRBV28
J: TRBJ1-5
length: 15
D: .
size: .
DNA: TGTGCCAGCAGTAAAATTGGGGGGGGCAATCAGCCCCAGCATTTT
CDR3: CASSKIGGGNQPQHF

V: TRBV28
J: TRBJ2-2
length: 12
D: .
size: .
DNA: TGTGCCAGCACCCCTGGCACCGGGGAGCTGTTTTTT
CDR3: CASTPGTGELFF

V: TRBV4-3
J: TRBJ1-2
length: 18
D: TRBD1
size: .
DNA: TGCGCCAGCAGCCAAGTAGGAGACAGGGTTGACCCTAACTATGGCTACACCTTC
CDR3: CASSQVGDRVDPNYGYTF

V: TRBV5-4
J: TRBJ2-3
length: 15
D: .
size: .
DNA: TGTGCCAGCAGCTTGGCTGGTGTTTGGGACTTCACGTCAATTTTT
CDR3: CASSLAGVWDFTSIF

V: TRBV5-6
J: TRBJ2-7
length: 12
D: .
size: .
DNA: TGTGCCAGCAGCTTGTTCTACTACGAGCAGTACTTC
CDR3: CASSLFYYEQYF

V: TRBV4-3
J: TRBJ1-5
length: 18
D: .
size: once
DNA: TGCGCCAGCAGCCAAGCAGCCGGTACAGAGTATAGCAATCAGCCCCAGCATTTT
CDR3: CASSQAAGTEYSNQPQHF

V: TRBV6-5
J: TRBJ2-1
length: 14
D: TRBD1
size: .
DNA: TGTGCCAGCAGCGGGACAGGGGGCTTCAATGAGCAGTTCTTC
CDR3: CASSGTGGFNEQFF

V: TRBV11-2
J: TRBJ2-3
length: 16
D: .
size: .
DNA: TGTGCCAGCAGCACCCGGGACACCTCTCGGACAGATACGCAGTATTTT
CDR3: CASSTRDTSRTDTQYF

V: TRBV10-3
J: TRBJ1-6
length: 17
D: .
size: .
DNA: TGTGCCACGAAGGCAGACCTTACGAGCTCCTATAATTCACCCCTCCACTTT
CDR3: CATKADLTSSYNSPLHF

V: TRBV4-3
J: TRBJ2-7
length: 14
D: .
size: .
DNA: TGCGCCAGCAGCCCCGGGACGCCTACCTACGAGCAGTACTTC
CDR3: CASSPGTPTYEQYF

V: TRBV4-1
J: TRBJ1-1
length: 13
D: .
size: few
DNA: TGCGCCAGCAGCCAGGGGCTAGGCCAGGCAGCTTTCTTT
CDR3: CASSQGLGQAAFF

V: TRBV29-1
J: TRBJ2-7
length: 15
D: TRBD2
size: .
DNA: TGCAGCGTTGAAGATTCCGGGACTAGCGGTTACGAGCAGTACTTC
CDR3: CSVEDSGTSGYEQYF

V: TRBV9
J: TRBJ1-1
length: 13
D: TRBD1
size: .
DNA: TGTGCCAGCAGCGTTCTAGGACAGGGGGAAGCTTTCTTT
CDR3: CASSVLGQGEAFF

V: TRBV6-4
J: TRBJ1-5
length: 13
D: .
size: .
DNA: TGTGCCAGCAGTGACAGGCTGGGGCAGCCCCAGCATTTT
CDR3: CASSDRLGQPQHF

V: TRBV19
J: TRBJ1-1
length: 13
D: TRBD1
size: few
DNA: TGTGCCAGTAGCTTAGGACAGGACCTTGAAGCTTTCTTT
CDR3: CASSLGQDLEAFF

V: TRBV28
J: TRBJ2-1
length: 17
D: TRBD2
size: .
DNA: TGTGCCAGCAGTTCGTACCTCGGGACTAGCGGTCTCAATGAGCAGTTCTTC
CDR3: CASSSYLGTSGLNEQFF

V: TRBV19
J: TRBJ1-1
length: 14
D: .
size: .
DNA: TGTGCCAGTAGTATAACGGGGGACAACACTGAAGCTTTCTTT
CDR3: CASSITGDNTEAFF

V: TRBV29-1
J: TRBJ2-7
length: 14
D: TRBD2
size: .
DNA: TGCAGCGTTCTTTTGCCTAGCGGAACCTACGAGCAGTACTTC
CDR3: CSVLLPSGTYEQYF

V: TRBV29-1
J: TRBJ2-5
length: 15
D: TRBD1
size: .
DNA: TGCAGCGCTGTGGGGGACAGGGGCCTACAAGAGACCCAGTACTTC
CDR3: CSAVGDRGLQETQYF

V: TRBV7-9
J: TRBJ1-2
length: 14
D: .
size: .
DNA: TGTGCCAGCAGCTGGGGCCTAGAAAACTATGGCTACACCTTC
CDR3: CASSWGLENYGYTF

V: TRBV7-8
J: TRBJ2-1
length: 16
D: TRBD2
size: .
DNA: TGTGCCAGCACCACTCCTAGCGGGAGGATTTTCTATGAGCAGTTCTTC
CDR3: CASTTPSGRIFYEQFF

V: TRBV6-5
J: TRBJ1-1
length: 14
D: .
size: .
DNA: TGTGCCAGCAGTTACTCCATAGGGCACACTGAAGCTTTCTTT
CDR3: CASSYSIGHTEAFF

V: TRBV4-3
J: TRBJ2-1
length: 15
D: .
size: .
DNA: TGCGCCAGCAGCGTAGGGACGGGAACCTACAATGAGCAGTTCTTC
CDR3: CASSVGTGTYNEQFF

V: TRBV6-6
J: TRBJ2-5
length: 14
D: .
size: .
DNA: TGTGCCAGCAGTATAAGCTTACGGCGGGAGACCCAGTACTTC
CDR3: CASSISLRRETQYF

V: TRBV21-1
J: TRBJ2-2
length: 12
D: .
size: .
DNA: TGTGCCAGCACCGCTTTGGCCGGGGAGCTGTTTTTT
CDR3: CASTALAGELFF

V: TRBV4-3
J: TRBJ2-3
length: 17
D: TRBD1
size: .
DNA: TGCGCCAGCAGCCAGGGGACAGTTGATTCATGGACGGGTACGCAGTATTTT
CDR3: CASSQGTVDSWTGTQYF

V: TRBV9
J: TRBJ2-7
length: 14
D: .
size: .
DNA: TGTGCCAGCAGCGTAGGCGGGGACTCCTACGAGCAGTACTTC
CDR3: CASSVGGDSYEQYF

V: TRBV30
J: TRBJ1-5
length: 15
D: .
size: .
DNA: TGTGCCTGGAGTGACGTAGGTCGGGGCAATCAGCCCCAGCATTTT
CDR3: CAWSDVGRGNQPQHF

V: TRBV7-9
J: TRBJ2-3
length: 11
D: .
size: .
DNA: TGTGCCCAAGACCACGCAGATACGCAGTATTTT
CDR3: CAQDHADTQYF

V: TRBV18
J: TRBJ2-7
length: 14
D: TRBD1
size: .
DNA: TGTGCCAGCTCTCAAGAGAGACAGGGTTTCGAGCAGTACTTC
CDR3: CASSQERQGFEQYF

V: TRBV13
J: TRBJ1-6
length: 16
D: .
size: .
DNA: TGTGCCAGCAGCTTAGTGGGAAAATTGGGGAATTCACCCCTCCACTTT
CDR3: CASSLVGKLGNSPLHF

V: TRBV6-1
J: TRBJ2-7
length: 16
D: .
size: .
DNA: TGTGCCAGCAGTGAAGAGATGGAGGGCGTCCTCCAGGAGCAGTACTTC
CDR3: CASSEEMEGVLQEQYF

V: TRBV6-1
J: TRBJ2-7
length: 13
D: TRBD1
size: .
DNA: TGTGCCATTTCCCGGGACAGGGCTCCCGAGCAGTACTTC
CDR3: CAISRDRAPEQYF

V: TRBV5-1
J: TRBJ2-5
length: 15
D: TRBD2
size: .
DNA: TGCGCCAGCAAACAGCGGGAGGGCCACTTGGAGACCCAGTACTTC
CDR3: CASKQREGHLETQYF

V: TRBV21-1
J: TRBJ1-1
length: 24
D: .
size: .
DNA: TGTGCCAGCAGCAAAGCCGCTCAGTCCGGCAATAACCAAAAGACAGGGGGCGGTGCCACTGAAGCTTTCTTT
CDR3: CASSKAAQSGNNQKTGGGATEAFF

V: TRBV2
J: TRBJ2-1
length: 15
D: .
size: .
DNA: TGTGCCAGCAGCCTCGGGGGCGTTTCCTACAATGAGCAGTTCTTC
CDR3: CASSLGGVSYNEQFF

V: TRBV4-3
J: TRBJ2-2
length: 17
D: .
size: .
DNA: TGCGCCAGCAGCCAAGATATTACGGGGGATATTACCGGGGAGCTGTTTTTT
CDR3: CASSQDITGDITGELFF